Included here is one T cell receptor (beta chain) sequence, with context. Its antigen is unknown. Trimming pared 0 bases from V and 7 bases from J, leaving 13 bases between. Germline loops: CDR1 MNHNS, CDR2 SASEGT. This CDR3 comprises 15 residues. Oncomine TCR Beta short-read sequencing was applied to DNA from cultured CD4+ T cells. TCRdb re-derived calls from the PCR reads in MiXCR, one entry per CDR3 protein. Counted here are about 12,000 distinct CDR3 sequences, around 48% occurring once; the ten biggest clones make up roughly 15%. The sample belongs to a study of vaccination and CD4 T cells after COVID-19. As for treatment: 10-day PBMC culture with coronavirus spike peptide pools or control peptides (ViraFEST assay).

The rearrangement joins TRBV6-1 to TRBJ1-5; tentative D call: TRBD1 (6 bases). This receptor was identified in a human donor who had recovered from COVID-19. The specimen sequenced was CD4+ T cells from blood, cultured in vitro. CDR3 amino acids: CASSEAGGPGQPQHF. The CDR3 region has the DNA TGTGCCAGCAGTGAAGCGGGGGGCCCTGGGCAGCCCCAGCATTTT.